This T cell receptor beta chain came from a study of persistence of HIV-infected CD4 T cells. Trimming removed 4 bases from V and 6 bases from J, with 17 bases in between. The CDR3 sequence is 15 residues long. Germline CDR1 SGDLS, CDR2 YYNGEE. The libraries were made with immunoSEQ version 4 in survey mode. Sequencing used immunoSEQ multiplex PCR; TCRdb keeps in-frame clones, though not all of them. Of about 7,000 clones listed, 79% are singletons. With regard to this clone: Antigen unknown.

Overall study results and limits: CMV- and Gag-responding cells had lower TCRbeta richness than CD3/CD28-responding cells.

The stimulus was lysate of CMV-infected fibroblasts, around 10 ug/mL. CD4+ T cells upregulating both CD40 ligand and CD69 were sorted as responding cells. Sample: CD4+ T cells sorted from PBMCs after approximately 18-hour stimulation, taken from a patient who received antiretroviral therapy. The chain recombines TRBV9 with TRBJ2-1, with unresolved D. This TCR came from an adult woman with HIV who was CMV-seropositive. In DNA, the CDR3 is TGTGCCAGCAGCTCCCGTCAGCTGTCACTCAATGAGCAGTTCTTC. As protein: CASSSRQLSLNEQFF.